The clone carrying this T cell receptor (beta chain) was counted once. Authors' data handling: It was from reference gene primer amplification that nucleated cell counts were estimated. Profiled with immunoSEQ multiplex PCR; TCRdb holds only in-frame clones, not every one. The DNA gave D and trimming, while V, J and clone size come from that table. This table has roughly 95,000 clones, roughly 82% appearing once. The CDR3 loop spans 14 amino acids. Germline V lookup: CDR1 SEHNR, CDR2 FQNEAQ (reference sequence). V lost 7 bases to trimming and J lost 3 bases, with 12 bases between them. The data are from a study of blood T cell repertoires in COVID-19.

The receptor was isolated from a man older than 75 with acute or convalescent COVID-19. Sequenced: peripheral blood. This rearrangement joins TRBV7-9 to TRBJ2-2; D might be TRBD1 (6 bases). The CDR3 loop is CASTPGADTGELFF. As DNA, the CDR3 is TGTGCCAGCACCCCAGGGGCCGACACCGGGGAGCTGTTTTTT.